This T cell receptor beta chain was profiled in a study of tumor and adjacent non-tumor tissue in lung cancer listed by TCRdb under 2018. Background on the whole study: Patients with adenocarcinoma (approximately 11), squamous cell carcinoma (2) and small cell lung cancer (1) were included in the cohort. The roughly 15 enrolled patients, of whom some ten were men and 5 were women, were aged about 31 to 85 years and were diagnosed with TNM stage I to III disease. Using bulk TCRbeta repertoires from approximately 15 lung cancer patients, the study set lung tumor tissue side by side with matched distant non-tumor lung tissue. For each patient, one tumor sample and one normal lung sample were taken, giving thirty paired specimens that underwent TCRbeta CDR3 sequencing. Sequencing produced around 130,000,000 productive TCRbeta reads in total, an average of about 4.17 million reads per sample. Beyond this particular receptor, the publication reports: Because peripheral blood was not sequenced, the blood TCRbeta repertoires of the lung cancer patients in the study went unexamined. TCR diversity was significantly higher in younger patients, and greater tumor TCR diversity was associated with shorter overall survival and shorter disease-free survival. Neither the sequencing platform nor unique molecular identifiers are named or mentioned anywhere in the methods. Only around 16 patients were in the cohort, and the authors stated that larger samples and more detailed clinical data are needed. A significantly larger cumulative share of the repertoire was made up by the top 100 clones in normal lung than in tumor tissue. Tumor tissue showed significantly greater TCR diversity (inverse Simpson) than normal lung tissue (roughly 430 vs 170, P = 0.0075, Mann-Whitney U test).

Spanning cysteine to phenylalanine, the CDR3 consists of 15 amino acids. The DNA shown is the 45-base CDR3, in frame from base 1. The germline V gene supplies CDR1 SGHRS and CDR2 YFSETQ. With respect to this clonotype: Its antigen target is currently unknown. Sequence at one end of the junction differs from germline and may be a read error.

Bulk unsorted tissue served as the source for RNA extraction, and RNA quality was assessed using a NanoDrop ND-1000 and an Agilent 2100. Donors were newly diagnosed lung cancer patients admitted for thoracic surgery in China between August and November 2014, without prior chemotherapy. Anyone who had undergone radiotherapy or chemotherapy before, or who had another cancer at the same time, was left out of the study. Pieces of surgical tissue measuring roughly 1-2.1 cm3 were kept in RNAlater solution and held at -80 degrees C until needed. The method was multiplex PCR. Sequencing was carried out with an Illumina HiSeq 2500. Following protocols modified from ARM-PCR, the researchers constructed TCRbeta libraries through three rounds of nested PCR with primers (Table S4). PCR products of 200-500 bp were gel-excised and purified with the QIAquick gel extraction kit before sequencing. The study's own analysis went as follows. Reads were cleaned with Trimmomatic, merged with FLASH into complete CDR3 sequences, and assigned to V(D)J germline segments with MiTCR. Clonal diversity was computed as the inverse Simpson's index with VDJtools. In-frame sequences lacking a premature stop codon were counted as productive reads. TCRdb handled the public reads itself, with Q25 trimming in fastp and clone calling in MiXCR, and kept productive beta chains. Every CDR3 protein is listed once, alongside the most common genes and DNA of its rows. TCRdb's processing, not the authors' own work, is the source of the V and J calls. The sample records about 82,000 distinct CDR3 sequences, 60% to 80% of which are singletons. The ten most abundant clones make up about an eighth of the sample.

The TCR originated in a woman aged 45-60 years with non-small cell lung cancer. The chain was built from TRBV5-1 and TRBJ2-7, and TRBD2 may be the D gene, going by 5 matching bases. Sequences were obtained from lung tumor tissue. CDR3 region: CASSLSASGLYEQHF. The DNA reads TGCGCCAGCAGCTTGAGCGCGAGCGGACTCTACGAGCAGCACTTC.